These 30 T cell receptor beta chains originate from one sample sequenced in a study of shared clonotypes between healthy human individuals. Sequencing used immunoSEQ multiplex PCR; TCRdb keeps in-frame clones, though not all of them. The data show roughly 650,000 clones, with about 96% seen just once and less than 0.065% held by the top ten. Sequenced sample: naive CD4+ T cells sorted from blood. Subset specified: CD45RA+ positively selected. The receptor source for this set is a woman in her twenties or thirties in good health.

The chain is built from TRBV27 and TRBJ2-3; D is undetermined. Germline CDR1 reads MNHEY; CDR2 reads SMNVEV (reference sequence). This CDR3 region has 13 residues. V was clipped by 2 bases and J by 4 bases, with 7 bases between them. The CDR3 region is CASSLTPPDTQYF. Written as DNA, the CDR3 is TGTGCCAGCAGTTTAACCCCCCCAGATACGCAGTATTTT.

CDR3 region: CASSLGGGTNYGYTF. The DNA of the CDR3 is TGTGCCAGCAGCTTAGGTGGCGGGACTAACTATGGCTACACCTTC. This rearrangement joins TRBV7-9 to TRBJ1-2, with D unresolved. V lost 1 base, J lost 0 bases, and 9 bases lay in between. The CDR3 is made up of 15 amino acids. Per germline, CDR1 SEHNR and CDR2 FQNEAQ (reference sequence).

The chain is built from TRBV6-1 and TRBJ1-2, with 10 bases aligning to TRBD1. The V gene's germline CDR1 is MNHNS and CDR2 SASEGT. CDR3 length: 14 amino acids. V lost 5 bases to trimming and J lost 8 bases; unmatched junction nucleotides: 8. CDR3 bases: TGTGCCAGCAGTTGGGGACAGGGGAAAACGGGCTACACCTTC. It translates to CASSWGQGKTGYTF.

The chain employs TRBV5-1 and TRBJ1-4; the D is unclear. V was pared by 4 bases and J by 3 bases, with 16 bases between. CDR3 size: 16 residues. Germline V gene sequence: CDR1 SGHRS, CDR2 YFSETQ. CDR3 in DNA: TGCGCCAGCAGCAGCTTTGGTCCCCAGGCTAATGAAAAACTGTTTTTT. It yields the protein CASSSFGPQANEKLFF.

CDR3 protein: CASSVGLAGDEQFF. The CDR3 DNA follows: TGTGCCAGCAGCGTAGGGCTAGCGGGCGATGAGCAGTTCTTC. The gene calls are TRBV9 and TRBJ2-1, with 8 bases fitting TRBD2. The CDR3 has 14 amino acids. The V and J ends lost 0 bases and 8 bases, in that order; junction bases with no gene match: 4. Germline CDR1 and CDR2: SGDLS and YYNGEE.

V and J are TRBV5-1 and TRBJ2-5; maybe TRBD1 (6 bases). The CDR3 contains 15 residues. CDR1 is SGHRS, CDR2 YFSETQ, per germline. V lost 2 bases, J lost 5 bases, and 16 bases lay in between. CDR3 coding DNA: TGCGCCAGCAGCTTAGGGGGTAGTCTGAGGGAGACCCAGTACTTC. It is translated as CASSLGGSLRETQYF.

The J gene is TRBJ2-1, the V gene TRBV28, with TRBD2 matching over 7 bases. Germline CDR1 reads MDHEN; CDR2 reads SYDVKM. The V and J ends lost 1 base and 2 bases, in that order; junction bases with no gene match: 5. This CDR3 contains 16 residues. The chain's CDR3 is CASSLFVAGAYNEQFF. The CDR3 nucleotides are TGTGCCAGCAGTTTATTTGTGGCGGGAGCCTACAATGAGCAGTTCTTC.

V gene TRBV2 combines with J gene TRBJ1-3; unclear D gene. V gave up 0 bases and J gave up 2 bases, with 5 bases separating them. Germline-derived CDR1 and CDR2 are SNHLY and FYNNEI. There are 14 residues in the CDR3. The CDR3: CASSEALAGNTIYF. The DNA for the CDR3 is TGTGCCAGCAGTGAAGCCCTGGCTGGAAACACCATATATTTT. The whole variable domain, remainder taken from reference TRBV2 and TRBJ1-3, is EPEVTQTPSHQVTQMGQEVILRCVPISNHLYFYWYRQILGQKVEFLVSFYNNEISEKSEIFDDQFSVERPDGSNFTLKIRSTKLEDSAMYFCASSEALAGNTIYFGEGSWLTVV.

A single count supports this clone. This chain links TRBV6-1 with TRBJ1-3; D unresolved. V was pared by 4 bases and J by 2 bases, with 15 bases between. CDR3 length: 16 amino acids. Germline CDR1 reads MNHNS; CDR2 reads SASEGT. The CDR3 loop reads CASSGRAIITGNTIYF. The CDR3 DNA reads TGTGCCAGCAGTGGCCGGGCCATAATAACTGGAAACACCATATATTTT.

The chain carries TRBV30 and TRBJ2-7; 9 positions match TRBD1. V shed 5 bases and J 2 bases; nucleotides not matched to a gene: 4. Germline lookup yields CDR1 GTSNPN and CDR2 SVGIG (reference sequence). The CDR3 spans 13 residues. CDR3 bases: TGTGCCTGGCGTGGGACAGGGCCCTACGAGCAGTACTTC. It encodes CAWRGTGPYEQYF.

This chain joins TRBV9 and TRBJ2-1; 9 nucleotides agree with TRBD1. Trimming at V came to 2 bases and at J to 8 bases, leaving 8 bases not matched to a gene. CDR3 size: 15 residues. Germline loops: CDR1 SGDLS, CDR2 YYNGEE. CDR3 sequence (DNA): TGTGCCAGCAGCGTGACAGGGGGTAATATCTATGAGCAGTTCTTC. This encodes CASSVTGGNIYEQFF. Based on the CDR3 plus reference TRBV9 and TRBJ2-1, the full variable domain is DSGVTQTPKHLITATGQRVTLRCSPRSGDLSVYWYQQSLDQGLQFLIQYYNGEERAKGNILERFSAQQFPDLHSELNLSSLELGDSALYFCASSVTGGNIYEQFFGPGTRLTVL.

The chain has TRBV7-9 and TRBJ2-5, with D possibly matching TRBD1 (6 bases). The germline CDR1 and CDR2 sequences are SEHNR and FQNEAQ (reference sequence). The CDR3 is 11 residues long. Trimming cost V 6 bases and J 11 bases, with 13 bases left between them. CDR3 region: CASSWGLEQYF. The CDR3 bases are TGTGCCAGCAGTTGGGGGCTTGAGCAGTACTTC.

The V and J genes are TRBV13 and TRBJ1-1; weak D call: TRBD1 (5 bases). The V and J ends lost 5 bases and 0 bases respectively, with 10 bases between them. Germline V gene data show CDR1 as PRHDT and CDR2 as FYEKMQ (reference sequence). This CDR3 has 14 amino acids. Here the CDR3 reads CASSQGLMNTEAFF. Here the CDR3 DNA reads TGTGCCAGCAGCCAGGGACTGATGAACACTGAAGCTTTCTTT.

V and J are TRBV9 and TRBJ2-2, with D tentatively TRBD2 (7 bases). The CDR3 totals 17 residues. The V gene lost 3 bases and the J gene lost 3 bases, with 18 bases spanning the gap. Germline V gives CDR1 SGDLS, CDR2 YYNGEE. CDR3 sequence reads: CASSAQAAGADTGELFF. Here the CDR3 DNA reads TGTGCCAGCAGCGCCCAGGCGGCGGGGGCGGACACCGGGGAGCTGTTTTTT.

The V and J genes are TRBV11-2 and TRBJ2-7; 8 bases line up with TRBD2. The V gene's germline CDR1 is SGHAT and CDR2 FQNNGV. The CDR3 has 13 residues. J was trimmed by 7 bases and V by 5 bases; bases with no gene match: 7. CDR3 bases: TGTGCCAGCAGCAGCGGGACTAGAAAGGAGCAGTACTTC. Translated, it gives CASSSGTRKEQYF.

The rearrangement links TRBV4-1 to TRBJ1-1; D gene uncertain. Deletions cut 4 bases from V and 2 bases from J, with 11 bases between. This CDR3 comprises 14 residues. Germline CDR1 and CDR2: MGHRA and YSYEKL. The CDR3 sequence is CASSLLTRNTEAFF. CDR3 DNA: TGCGCCAGCAGCCTGCTGACAAGAAACACTGAAGCTTTCTTT.

The gene calls are TRBV11-2 and TRBJ2-1; 10 nucleotides align to TRBD2. The CDR3 extends over 16 amino acids. From germline, CDR1 is SGHAT and CDR2 FQNNGV. V lost 2 bases, J lost 6 bases, and 7 bases stayed unmatched. CDR3 sequence (DNA): TGTGCCAGCAGCTTATACGTAGCGGGAGGCGGCAATGAGCAGTTCTTC. This gives the protein CASSLYVAGGGNEQFF.

The chain uses TRBV5-4 and TRBJ2-7; no clear D. The V gene's germline CDR1 is SGHNT and CDR2 YYREEE (reference sequence). V gave up 0 bases and J gave up 2 bases, with 12 bases separating them. The CDR3 has 15 residues. The CDR3 protein is CASSLASSMPYEQYF. The CDR3 DNA sequence: TGTGCCAGCAGCTTGGCCTCCTCCATGCCCTACGAGCAGTACTTC.

This sequence joins TRBV27 and TRBJ2-7, with D perhaps TRBD1 or TRBD2 (5 bases each). CDR3 length: 14 residues. The V and J ends lost 4 bases and 2 bases respectively, with 12 bases between them. CDR1 is MNHEY and CDR2 is SMNVEV in the germline V gene (reference sequence). CDR3 amino acids: CASSSPRGTYEQYF. In DNA, the CDR3 is TGTGCCAGCAGTTCACCGAGGGGTACCTACGAGCAGTACTTC.

The chain links TRBV4-1 to TRBJ2-1; TRBD2 matches at 8 bases. The CDR3 loop spans 15 amino acids. After removal of 6 bases from V and 3 bases from J, the junction contained 7 bases not matched to a gene. Germline V CDR1 and CDR2: MGHRA, YSYEKL. CDR3 in amino acids: CASRLGGALYNEQFF. In nucleotides, the CDR3 is TGCGCCAGCAGACTCGGGGGGGCCCTCTACAATGAGCAGTTCTTC.

V gene TRBV9 combines with J gene TRBJ2-5; unclear D gene. The V end was cut by 0 bases, the J end by 3 bases, with 3 bases between. This CDR3 spans 12 amino acids. Germline V lookup: CDR1 SGDLS, CDR2 YYNGEE. CDR3: CASSVEEETQYF. The CDR3 DNA is TGTGCCAGCAGCGTAGAGGAAGAGACCCAGTACTTC. Looking up the rest from reference TRBV9 and TRBJ2-5 gives the full variable domain: DSGVTQTPKHLITATGQRVTLRCSPRSGDLSVYWYQQSLDQGLQFLIQYYNGEERAKGNILERFSAQQFPDLHSELNLSSLELGDSALYFCASSVEEETQYFGPGTRLLVL.

The chain links TRBV19 to TRBJ2-7, with 14 nucleotides matching TRBD2. Germline V gene data show CDR1 as LNHDA and CDR2 as SQIVND (reference sequence). The V and J ends lost 7 bases and 5 bases, in that order; junction bases with no gene match: 10. CDR3 length equals 16 residues. The CDR3 coding sequence is TGTGCCAGTACCCGCAAGGGACTAGCGGGAGACCACGAGCAGTACTTC. Translating it yields CASTRKGLAGDHEQYF.

The chain links TRBV10-1 to TRBJ1-6; D not resolved. CDR1 and CDR2 (germline): WNHNN, SYGVQD (reference sequence). V lost 4 bases, J lost 8 bases, and 9 bases lay in between. CDR3 length: 13 amino acids. The CDR3 sequence: CASSGPGDSPLHF. As DNA, the CDR3 is TGCGCCAGCAGTGGGCCCGGGGATTCACCCCTCCACTTT.

The chain couples TRBV7-2 to TRBJ2-5; D unresolved. This CDR3 comprises 13 residues. Per germline, CDR1 SGHTA and CDR2 FQGNSA. Trimming shortened V by 4 bases and J by 1 base, and 7 bases separated the two germline ends. This CDR3 reads CASSSRSQETQYF. DNA for the CDR3: TGTGCCAGCAGCTCCCGATCCCAAGAGACCCAGTACTTC.

The chain carries TRBV6-6 and TRBJ2-1, with 11 bases lining up with TRBD2. CDR3 size: 15 residues. The germline V gene has CDR1 MNHNY and CDR2 SVGAGI (reference sequence). V shed 6 bases and J 2 bases; nucleotides not matched to a gene: 3. The chain's CDR3 is CASSSSGGAYNEQFF. In DNA, the CDR3 is TGTGCCAGCAGCAGTAGCGGGGGGGCCTACAATGAGCAGTTCTTC.

The chain employs TRBV27 and TRBJ2-2; D unresolved. This CDR3 is built from 13 residues. V gave up 4 bases and J gave up 2 bases, with 5 bases separating them. Germline V gene sequence: CDR1 MNHEY, CDR2 SMNVEV (reference sequence). In DNA, the CDR3 is TGTGCCAGCAGTTCACACAACACCGGGGAGCTGTTTTTT. Encoded protein: CASSSHNTGELFF.

As concerns this clone: Other nucleotide sequences in the sample specify the same CDR3. This sequence joins TRBV28 and TRBJ1-4; unclear D gene. CDR1 is MDHEN and CDR2 is SYDVKM in the germline V gene. V was cut by 3 bases and J by 7 bases, with 6 bases left in between. The CDR3 is made up of 12 amino acids. CDR3 residues: CASSFSGEKLFF. The CDR3 bases are TGTGCCAGCAGTTTTTCAGGTGAAAAACTGTTTTTT.

The table lists this clone with a count of one. The chain combines TRBV5-5 with TRBJ2-5; D is ambiguous. Germline V CDR1 and CDR2: SGHKS, YYEKEE (reference sequence). This CDR3 has 13 residues. V was cut by 5 bases and J by 4 bases, with 12 bases left in between. The CDR3 DNA reads as TGTGCCAGCAGTTCCCCGGATTTAGAGACCCAGTACTTC. Translation: CASSSPDLETQYF.

This clone was picked up one time. J is TRBJ2-5 and V is TRBV2; D is possibly TRBD1 (5 bases). Deletions cut 7 bases from V and 1 base from J, with 13 bases between. CDR3 length: 14 residues. Germline CDR1 is SNHLY and CDR2 is FYNNEI. CDR3 nucleotides: TGTGCCAGCAACGGTAGGGGCGGCCAAGAGACCCAGTACTTC. Translated: CASNGRGGQETQYF.

The chain is built from TRBV5-1 and TRBJ1-4, with D maybe TRBD1 (5 bases). CDR3 size: 14 residues. Germline CDR1 is SGHRS and CDR2 is YFSETQ. V dropped 1 base and J dropped 4 bases, with 8 bases sitting between them. The CDR3 is CASSLTGSNEKLFF. CDR3 coding DNA: TGCGCCAGCAGCTTGACAGGCAGTAATGAAAAACTGTTTTTT.